The 25 T cell receptor beta chains presented below share a single source sample, sequenced in a study of human T cells and chemical hapten exposure (dated by TCRdb to the early 2020s). The sample's time point label, in plain terms: pre-sensitization, week 0. Taken with the paper, the label for treatment or condition translates to: therapeutic diphenylcyclopropenone sensitization with weekly scalp DPC. Library preparation employed RACE. The data were produced on a NextSeq 500. In TCRdb, the public reads were trimmed at Q25 with fastp and aligned with MiXCR, with productive beta chains retained. Under each unique CDR3 protein, matching rows form one entry showing the most common genes and DNA. Across this sample there are 380,000 or so distinct CDR3 sequences, with around 5.5% seen only once. The ten largest clonotypes hold about 8.2% of the sample. The sequencing used whole blood, collected in connection with sensitization to the hapten diphenylcyclopropenone (DPC). These TCRs come from a woman aged 18-30 years with alopecia areata. Some clones in this sample may be carry-over from other donors' samples.

The rearrangement uses TRBV12-3 or TRBV12-4 and TRBJ2-3; no definite D call. The CDR3 is 13 amino acids. V gave up 8 bases and J gave up 2 bases, with 11 bases separating them. CDR3 sequence: CASVIQFTDTQYF. CDR3 coding DNA: TGTGCCAGCGTAATCCAATTCACAGATACGCAGTATTTT.

The chain joins TRBV23-1 to TRBJ2-3; D might be TRBD2 (5 bases). TRBV23-1 carries the ORF label, with uncertain function. The CDR3 is 13 amino acids. V was shortened by 3 bases and J by 8 bases, with 12 bases between the two germline ends. CDR3 sequence (DNA): TGCGCCAGCAGTCAGTCGGGAAATTGTACGCAGTATTTT. The encoded protein is CASSQSGNCTQYF.

The chain uses TRBV14 and TRBJ1-4; TRBD1 aligns across 7 bases. CDR3 length: 17 residues. Germline assignment: CDR1 SGHDN and CDR2 FVKESK. The V gene end was trimmed by 2 bases and the J gene end by 8 bases; junction bases not matched to a gene: 14. The CDR3 bases are TGTGCCAGCAGCCAATACAGGGGAGGGCCTTTATACGAAAAACTGTTTTTT. Amino acid sequence: CASSQYRGGPLYEKLFF.

The J gene is TRBJ1-1, the V gene TRBV28, with unresolved D. Deletions cut 8 bases from V and 1 base from J, with 8 bases between. From germline, CDR1 is MDHEN and CDR2 SYDVKM. This CDR3 has 12 residues. The CDR3 DNA follows: TGTGCCAGCTTGGGGAGGAACACTGAAGCTTTCTTT. Translation gives CASLGRNTEAFF.

This clonotype was picked up a small number of times. The V call is TRBV12-3 or TRBV12-4, the J call TRBJ2-4; tentatively, D is TRBD1 (6 bases). CDR3 size: 14 residues. V was shortened by 3 bases and J by 7 bases, with 13 bases between the two germline ends. The CDR3 region has the DNA TGTGCCAGCAGTTTCGGCAGGGGCGGTAACATTCAGTACTTC. Translating gives CASSFGRGGNIQYF.

This clonotype appeared many times. The chain joins TRBV6-6 to TRBJ1-1, with D uncertain. Germline V gene lookup returns CDR1 MNHNY and CDR2 SVGAGI (reference sequence). CDR3 size: 11 residues. V was pared by 2 bases and J by 9 bases, with 7 bases between. The CDR3 DNA sequence: TGTGCCAGCAGTTACAGGGAGCAAGCTTTCTTT. Translated: CASSYREQAFF.

The rearrangement links TRBV4-1 to TRBJ1-5; D uncertain. CDR3 size: 16 residues. The germline V gene encodes CDR1 MGHRA and CDR2 YSYEKL. V lost 0 bases and J lost 5, with 14 bases in between. Written as DNA, the CDR3 is TGCGCCAGCAGCCAAGAACGAGCGTCAGTGGATCAGCCCCAGCATTTT. This encodes CASSQERASVDQPQHF.

This clonotype was seen ten or more times. CDR3 nucleotide sequence: TGTGCCAGCAGTAAACACGCCGGGACAGCGGCGGGCGGCACTGAAGCTTTCTTT. It translates to CASSKHAGTAAGGTEAFF. The rearrangement links TRBV6-1 to TRBJ1-1; TRBD1 matches 7 bases. Germline-derived CDR1 and CDR2 are MNHNS and SASEGT. V lost 5 bases and J lost 4; bases outside the gene matches: 19. The CDR3 has 18 residues.

This clonotype was counted a few times. The V call is TRBV11-2, the J call TRBJ2-7; no firm D call. The germline gives CDR1 SGHAT, CDR2 FQNNGV. Deletions cut 5 bases from V and 3 bases from J, with 11 bases between. The length of the CDR3 is 13 residues. Here the CDR3 reads CASSLDFFYEQYF. The DNA of the CDR3 is TGTGCCAGCAGCCTCGACTTCTTCTACGAGCAGTACTTC.

This clonotype appeared a few times. V gene TRBV20-1 combines with J gene TRBJ1-1; maybe TRBD1 (6 bases). The germline V gene encodes CDR1 DFQATT and CDR2 SNEGSKA (reference sequence). Trimming removed 2 bases at V and 0 bases at J, with 19 bases between. The CDR3 extends over 17 amino acids. The DNA for the CDR3 is TGCAGTGCTAGACATGACAGGAGCAAACGAATGAACACTGAAGCTTTCTTT. Its translation is CSARHDRSKRMNTEAFF.

The chain combines TRBV6-5 with TRBJ1-6; 10 bases map to TRBD1. CDR1 and CDR2 from the germline V gene are MNHEY and SVGAGI. The CDR3 runs to 14 residues. V shed 5 bases, J shed 10 bases, and the junction held 5 bases outside the gene matches. CDR3 in amino acids: CASSRDRGRSPLHF. The CDR3 DNA reads TGTGCCAGCAGTCGGGACAGGGGTAGATCACCCCTCCACTTT.

About this clonotype: Compared with germline, one end of the junction differs, possibly owing to a read error. The CDR3 sequence is CASTADRGKQPQHF. CDR3 sequence (DNA): TGTGCCAGCACCGCGGACAGGGGCAAACAGCCCCAGCATTTT. The V gene is TRBV7-2, the J gene TRBJ1-5; 9 bases map to TRBD1. Germline V lookup: CDR1 SGHTA, CDR2 FQGNSA. The CDR3 covers 14 residues.

V gene TRBV29-1 combines with J gene TRBJ1-1; unclear D gene. The CDR3 covers 10 residues. V was clipped by 7 bases and J by 7 bases, with 10 bases between them. CDR1 and CDR2 (germline): SQVTM, ANQGSEA. CDR3 region: CSATRVEAFF. CDR3 DNA: TGCAGCGCTACCCGGGTTGAAGCTTTCTTT.

In its sample, this clonotype was seen many times. The V call is TRBV21-1, the J call TRBJ1-5. TRBV21-1 corresponds to a pseudogene. This CDR3 has 14 residues. For the CDR3, the DNA is TGTGCCAGCAGCAAGGGCGGGAGGGCGCAGCCCCAGCATTTT. Translating gives CASSKGGRAQPQHF.

Many counts were recorded for this clonotype. This chain uses TRBV7-3 with TRBJ2-2; D remains ambiguous. CDR1 is SGHTA and CDR2 is FQGTGA in the germline V gene. The CDR3 covers 15 residues. V shed 2 bases and J shed 1 base, with 8 bases lying between them. CDR3 sequence (DNA): TGTGCCAGCAGCTTATGGCCGGGGAACACCGGGGAGCTGTTTTTT. Translated: CASSLWPGNTGELFF.

In its sample, this clonotype was seen many times. The chain joins TRBV7-2 to TRBJ1-3; D may be TRBD1 (6 bases). V lost 2 bases and J lost 2, with 10 bases in between. Germline V CDR1 and CDR2: SGHTA, FQGNSA. This CDR3 region has 15 residues. As DNA, the CDR3 is TGTGCCAGCAGCTTATGGGGGGCAGCTGGAAACACCATATATTTT. Its protein is CASSLWGAAGNTIYF.

V is TRBV6-1 and J is TRBJ1-5; D gene uncertain. Germline V gene lookup returns CDR1 MNHNS and CDR2 SASEGT. The ends were cut back, 7 bases at V and 4 bases at J, with 11 bases in the middle. This CDR3 contains 13 residues. CDR3 DNA sequence: TGTGCCAGCATGACGGGCGGGAATCAGCCCCAGCATTTT. The encoded protein is CASMTGGNQPQHF.

This clonotype was seen repeatedly, ten times or more. The chain carries TRBV5-1 and TRBJ2-1; D unclear. Per the germline V gene, CDR1 is SGHRS and CDR2 is YFSETQ. The CDR3 has 12 amino acids. Between the trimmed V and J ends, which lost 2 bases and 15 bases, there was a span of 15 bases. CDR3 coding DNA: TGCGCCAGCAGCTTAGAAAGTTTTAGGCTGTTCTTC. This encodes CASSLESFRLFF.

This clonotype was counted at least ten times. V is TRBV4-1 and J is TRBJ2-3; 9 bases line up with TRBD2. Losses at the gene ends were 3 bases for V and 2 bases for J; bases not matched to a gene: 6. CDR3 length: 16 amino acids. Germline CDR1 is MGHRA and CDR2 is YSYEKL. In nucleotides, the CDR3 is TGCGCCAGCAGCCAGATAGCGGGGGACCTCACAGATACGCAGTATTTT. This encodes CASSQIAGDLTDTQYF.

This clonotype has a count of ten or more. The rearrangement joins TRBV29-1 to TRBJ1-1; D call uncertain. The germline V gene encodes CDR1 SQVTM and CDR2 ANQGSEA. Trimming shortened V by 4 bases and J by 0 bases, and 9 bases separated the two germline ends. The CDR3 length is 13 residues. The CDR3 bases are TGCAGCGTTGCTAGAGGGATGAACACTGAAGCTTTCTTT. This gives the protein CSVARGMNTEAFF. Filled out from reference TRBV29-1 and TRBJ1-1, the complete variable domain reads SAVISQKPSRDICQRGTSLTIQCQVDSQVTMMFWYRQQPGQSLTLIATANQGSEATYESGFVIDKFPISRPNLTFSTLTVSNMSPEDSSIYLCSVARGMNTEAFFGQGTRLTVV.

This clonotype was counted between two and nine times. This sequence may be a read error, since a much larger clone differs from it by one base. CDR3 sequence reads: CASSSGLATDTQYF. CDR3 bases: TGTGCCAGCAGCTCGGGACTAGCGACAGATACGCAGTATTTT. This chain joins TRBV5-5 and TRBJ2-3, with TRBD2 matching over 10 bases. CDR3 size: 14 residues. Germline V lookup: CDR1 SGHKS, CDR2 YYEKEE (reference sequence). Trimming cost V 3 bases and J 3 bases; bases outside gene matches: 1.

This rearrangement joins TRBV10-3 to TRBJ2-1; a possible D gene is TRBD1 (5 bases). The CDR3 runs to 15 residues. In germline, CDR1 is ENHRY, CDR2 SYGVKD. The V and J ends lost 2 bases and 6 bases respectively, with 14 bases between them. The CDR3 coding sequence is TGTGCCATCAGTGAGAGAAACGGACAAAGCAATGAGCAGTTCTTC. Its translation: CAISERNGQSNEQFF.

This clonotype showed up many times. The J gene is TRBJ1-2, the V gene TRBV18; D is possibly TRBD1 (5 bases). Germline CDR1 and CDR2: KGHSH and LQKENI. V dropped 0 bases and J dropped 3 bases, with 8 bases sitting between them. This CDR3 is built from 14 residues. CDR3: CASSPPGTDYGYTF. Here the CDR3 DNA reads TGTGCCAGCTCACCACCTGGGACGGACTATGGCTACACCTTC.

This chain joins TRBV10-3 and TRBJ1-5; D gene unclear. This CDR3 is 15 amino acids long. V lost 0 bases and J lost 5, with 11 bases in between. The V gene's germline CDR1 is ENHRY and CDR2 SYGVKD. The CDR3, as DNA: TGTGCCATCAGTGAGTCACCCGTAGATTATCAGCCCCAGCATTTT. Translating gives CAISESPVDYQPQHF.

The chain is built from TRBV20-1 and TRBJ2-1, with 9 bases matching TRBD2. CDR3 length equals 15 residues. Germline V gene lookup returns CDR1 DFQATT and CDR2 SNEGSKA (reference sequence). V shed 6 bases and J 9 bases; nucleotides not matched to a gene: 15. CDR3 bases: TGCAGTGCCGGGGGCCGGGGACTAGCTGCAAGTGAGCAGTTCTTC. Its translation: CSAGGRGLAASEQFF.